This T cell receptor (beta chain) stems from a study of CD8+CD57+ T cells in acquired aplastic anemia. In the study overall: Sorted CD4+ and CD8+ cells gave a mean 3.2 ug DNA, range about 0.19 to 27.4 ug.

There are 17 residues in the CDR3. J gave up 5 bases and V 8 bases, and 15 bases lay outside the gene matches. Points from the study as a whole: Patients were compared with controls for CD8+ Simpson's diversity, and no significant difference emerged. Patients and controls shared 25 to 30 CD8+ CDR3 sequences.

Genomic DNA served as template for TCR beta VDJ and CDR3 profiling. TCRdb reanalysed the reads using MiXCR and keeps one entry per CDR3 protein. The table lists 300,000 or so distinct CDR3 sequences, approximately 55% of them singletons. Ten or more counts support this clonotype. As yet, its antigen is unknown. This receptor was identified in a human donor with severe aplastic anemia or a healthy control (not recorded which). The rearrangement joins TRBV12-3 or TRBV12-4 to TRBJ2-5, with 12 bases identical to TRBD2. Sequencing was performed on sorted CD4+, CD8+, or CD8+CD57+ T cells (not recorded which) from PBMCs. CDR3 region: CASGSGLAGPSSETQYF. The CDR3 bases are TGTGCCAGCGGATCGGGACTAGCGGGCCCATCCTCGGAGACCCAGTACTTC.